Presented here are 19 T cell receptor beta chains from one specimen sequenced in a study of memory CD4+ T cells and cytomegalovirus serostatus. Single viable CD3+CD4+CD8-CD45RO+ cells were sorted as the memory CD4+ T cells. The data were produced by immunoSEQ multiplex PCR, yet TCRdb's version contains in-frame clones alone and is incomplete. The sample yields just under 65,000 clones, approximately 71% seen once. Sequenced input: memory CD4+ T cells from blood. These receptors were taken from an adult in good health and CMV-seronegative.

The V and J genes are TRBV6-6 and TRBJ1-2; D not certain. Germline CDR1 and CDR2: MNHNY and SVGAGI (reference sequence). V was shortened by 5 bases and J by 2 bases, with 12 bases between the two germline ends. The CDR3 is 14 amino acids. Here the CDR3 DNA reads TGTGCCAGCAGTCGGACGGCTTCGAACTATGGCTACACCTTC. It encodes CASSRTASNYGYTF.

This CDR3 reads CASSLKGPATEAFF. The DNA of the CDR3 is TGTGCCAGCAGCTTAAAGGGGCCCGCCACTGAAGCTTTCTTT. V and J are TRBV7-9 and TRBJ1-1; TRBD1 might be the D (5 bases). The CDR3 is 14 amino acids. CDR1 is SEHNR, CDR2 FQNEAQ, per germline (reference sequence). Deletions cut 2 bases from V and 4 bases from J, with 11 bases between.

The rearrangement links TRBV29-1 to TRBJ2-5; D is uncertain. The J call is uncertain, as TRBJ2-7 better fits the DNA end. The CDR3 runs to 11 residues. Germline V lookup: CDR1 SQVTM, CDR2 ANQGSEA. For the CDR3, the DNA is TGCAGCGTCCAGGTTTTCTACGAGCAGTACTTC. Protein product: CSVQVFYEQYF.

V is TRBV11-2 and J is TRBJ2-1; TRBD2 matches 13 bases. V lost 4 bases to trimming and J lost 5 bases; unmatched junction nucleotides: 8. The CDR3 loop spans 17 amino acids. Germline CDR1 is SGHAT and CDR2 is FQNNGV. Written as DNA, the CDR3 is TGTGCCAGCAGCTATGGACTAGCGGGAGTTAAGGACAATGAGCAGTTCTTC. Its protein product is CASSYGLAGVKDNEQFF.

The chain recombines TRBV30 with TRBJ2-2, with 10 bases lining up with TRBD2. Germline trimming cut 1 base from V and 6 bases from J; bases unmatched to any gene: 8. This CDR3 has 16 residues. Germline CDR1 reads GTSNPN; CDR2 reads SVGIG (reference sequence). CDR3 sequence (DNA): TGTGCCTGGAGTGCCATTAGCGGGAGGATATCCGGGGAGCTGTTTTTT. This sequence encodes CAWSAISGRISGELFF.

The genes are TRBV28 and TRBJ1-2; D unresolved. V dropped 5 bases and J dropped 5 bases, with 6 bases sitting between them. CDR1 is MDHEN and CDR2 is SYDVKM in the germline V gene. This CDR3 comprises 11 residues. Here the CDR3 DNA reads TGTGCCAGCAGTCAGCGGTATGGCTACACCTTC. This encodes CASSQRYGYTF.

The chain joins TRBV18 to TRBJ2-1; 12 positions agree with TRBD1. There are 17 residues in the CDR3. The V and J ends lost 4 bases and 9 bases, in that order; junction bases with no gene match: 13. Germline V lookup: CDR1 KGHSH, CDR2 LQKENI. The CDR3 protein is CASSLSLPGTGGTEQFF. CDR3 DNA sequence: TGTGCCAGCTCACTGTCTCTTCCGGGGACAGGGGGCACTGAGCAGTTCTTC.

The chain carries TRBV5-4 and TRBJ2-5; TRBD2 aligns across 8 bases. CDR1 is SGHNT, CDR2 YYREEE, per germline (reference sequence). The CDR3 consists of 17 residues. V dropped 3 bases and J dropped 0; count of bases not matched to a gene: 10. The chain's CDR3 is CASSSRGTRQYQETQYF. CDR3 bases: TGTGCCAGCAGCTCCCGGGGGACTAGACAGTACCAAGAGACCCAGTACTTC.

This sequence joins TRBV5-4 and TRBJ2-5; TRBD2 agrees at 10 bases. CDR1 is SGHNT and CDR2 is YYREEE in the germline V gene (reference sequence). After removal of 5 bases from V and 5 bases from J, the junction contained 9 bases not matched to a gene. This CDR3 is 15 amino acids long. This chain's CDR3 is CASSSSGGNGETQYF. In nucleotides, the CDR3 is TGTGCCAGCAGTTCTAGCGGGGGAAACGGGGAGACCCAGTACTTC.

This clone appeared a single time. CDR3 DNA: TGCACCAGCAGCCCGGCGTGGGAGGGCACTGAAGCTTTCTTT. Translating gives CTSSPAWEGTEAFF. The chain is built from TRBV1 and TRBJ1-1. TRBV1 is marked as a pseudogene. This CDR3 comprises 14 residues.

J is TRBJ2-1 and V is TRBV5-1; TRBD2 agrees at 16 bases. Germline trimming cut 4 bases from V and 3 bases from J; bases unmatched to any gene: 10. The CDR3 has 19 amino acids. Germline V gene lookup returns CDR1 SGHRS and CDR2 YFSETQ. This chain's CDR3 is CASSSTGTSGGAFYNEQFF. CDR3 sequence (DNA): TGCGCCAGCAGCAGTACCGGGACTAGCGGGGGGGCCTTCTACAATGAGCAGTTCTTC.

This chain links TRBV7-9 with TRBJ2-3; 8 nucleotides align to TRBD1. The CDR3 contains 15 residues. Germline assignment: CDR1 SEHNR and CDR2 FQNEAQ (reference sequence). The trim removed 3 bases at V and 1 base at J, leaving 3 bases unmatched. CDR3 loop: CASSFGTGGTDTQYF. CDR3 DNA sequence: TGTGCCAGCAGCTTTGGGACAGGCGGCACAGATACGCAGTATTTT. Together with reference TRBV7-9 and TRBJ2-3, the CDR3 gives the full variable domain: DTGVSQNPRHKITKRGQNVTFRCDPISEHNRLYWYRQTLGQGPEFLTYFQNEAQLEKSRLLSDRFSAERPKGSFSTLEIQRTEQGDSAMYLCASSFGTGGTDTQYFGPGTRLTVL.

The chain carries TRBV27 and TRBJ1-5; tentative D call: TRBD1 (5 bases). Per the germline V gene, CDR1 is MNHEY and CDR2 is SMNVEV (reference sequence). This CDR3 spans 15 amino acids. V lost 0 bases to trimming and J lost 3 bases, with 9 bases between them. The CDR3 DNA is TGTGCCAGCAGTTTATCGGGGGTCGACAATCAGCCCCAGCATTTT. This gives the protein CASSLSGVDNQPQHF.

The rearrangement uses TRBV11-3 and TRBJ1-1; D remains ambiguous. Trimming took off 5 bases at V and 4 bases at J, with 14 bases between the two ends. In germline, CDR1 is SGHNT, CDR2 YENEEA. This CDR3 is 14 amino acids long. CDR3 amino acids: CASSPRGASTEAFF. Written as DNA, the CDR3 is TGTGCCAGCAGCCCTCGGGGAGCCAGCACTGAAGCTTTCTTT.

The genes are TRBV6-1 and TRBJ1-3; 10 nucleotides match TRBD1. V dropped 2 bases and J dropped 0; count of bases not matched to a gene: 7. This CDR3 is built from 18 residues. Germline assignment: CDR1 MNHNS and CDR2 SASEGT. CDR3 sequence (DNA): TGTGCCAGCAGTGAATGGGGGGACAGGGGTCTCTCTGGAAACACCATATATTTT. Translation gives CASSEWGDRGLSGNTIYF.

Concerning this clone: It is unclear where the CDR3 begins or ends on the DNA, so no DNA is shown, and the CDR3 is as TCRdb lists it. V gene TRBV5-8 combines with J gene TRBJ1-4; the D segment call TRBD1 is taken from the table without a DNA check. The CDR3 length is 18 residues, termini included. Per the germline V gene, CDR1 is SGHTS and CDR2 is YDEGEE. The CDR3: CASSILGQESGHNEKLFF.

The chain is built from TRBV4-1 and TRBJ2-2, with 8 nucleotides matching TRBD1. The CDR3 loop spans 15 amino acids. J gave up 6 bases and V 3 bases, and 6 bases lay outside the gene matches. Germline CDR1 is MGHRA and CDR2 is YSYEKL. Here the CDR3 reads CASSQATGVSGELFF. The CDR3 DNA reads as TGCGCCAGCAGCCAGGCGACAGGGGTTTCCGGGGAGCTGTTTTTT.

The chain links TRBV9 to TRBJ1-5; no definite D call. The CDR3 length is 15 residues. Germline assignment: CDR1 SGDLS and CDR2 YYNGEE. V was cut by 0 bases and J by 5 bases, with 12 bases left in between. CDR3 protein: CASSVDPNGYQPQHF. DNA for the CDR3: TGTGCCAGCAGCGTAGACCCAAATGGGTATCAGCCCCAGCATTTT.

The CDR3 loop reads CASSAQGTEQYF. CDR3 nucleotide sequence: TGTGCCAGCAGCGCACAGGGTACCGAGCAGTACTTC. V gene TRBV9 combines with J gene TRBJ2-7, with D possibly matching TRBD1 (6 bases). The V gene lost 3 bases and the J gene lost 6 bases, with 10 bases spanning the gap. The CDR3 length is 12 residues. Germline V gene sequence: CDR1 SGDLS, CDR2 YYNGEE.